Given below is one T cell receptor beta chain in context. This sample stems from a study of beta chain features in type 1 diabetes. V was pared by 1 base and J by 0 bases, with 15 bases between. CDR3 length: 17 amino acids. Germline values: CDR1 SGHAT, CDR2 FQNNGV. Reverse transcription of all isolated RNA meant that expressed TCRB transcripts were sequenced. Generated by immunoSEQ multiplex PCR, the TCRdb table keeps only in-frame clones and is missing some. Here the sample spans almost 350,000 clones, about 19% being singletons. The clonotype was recovered from a woman younger than 35 in good health. The specimen sequenced was naive CD4+ T cells from blood. The rearrangement links TRBV11-2 to TRBJ1-1, with D tentatively TRBD1 (6 bases). The CDR3 is CASSLAGGPIMNTEAFF. As DNA, the CDR3 is TGTGCCAGCAGCTTAGCTGGGGGCCCCATTATGAACACTGAAGCTTTCTTT.